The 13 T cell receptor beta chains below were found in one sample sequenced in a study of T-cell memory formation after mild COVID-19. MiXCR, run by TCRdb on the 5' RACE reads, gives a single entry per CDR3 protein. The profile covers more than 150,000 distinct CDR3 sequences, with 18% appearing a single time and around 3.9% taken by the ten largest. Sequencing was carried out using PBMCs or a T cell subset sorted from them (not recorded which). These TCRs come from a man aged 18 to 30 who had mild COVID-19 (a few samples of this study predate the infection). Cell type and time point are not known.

This CDR3 reads CASSLQGAASEAFF. Here the CDR3 DNA reads TGTGCCAGCAGTTTACAGGGGGCCGCCAGTGAAGCTTTCTTT. This rearrangement joins TRBV12-3 or TRBV12-4 to TRBJ1-1, with TRBD1 identical over 8 bases. V lost 2 bases, J lost 7 bases, and 6 bases stayed unmatched. The CDR3 is 14 amino acids.

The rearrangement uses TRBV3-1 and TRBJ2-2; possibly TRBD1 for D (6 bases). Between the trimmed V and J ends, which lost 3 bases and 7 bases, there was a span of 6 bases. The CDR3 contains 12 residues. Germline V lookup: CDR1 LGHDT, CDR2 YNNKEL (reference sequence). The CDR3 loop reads CASSHRGGELFF. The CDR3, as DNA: TGTGCCAGCAGCCACAGGGGCGGGGAGCTGTTTTTT.

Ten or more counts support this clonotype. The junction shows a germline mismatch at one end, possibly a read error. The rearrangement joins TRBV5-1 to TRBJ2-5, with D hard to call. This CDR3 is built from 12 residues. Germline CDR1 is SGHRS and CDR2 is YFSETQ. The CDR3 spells CASSLDGETQYF. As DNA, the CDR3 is TGTGCCAGCAGCTTGGATGGGGAGACCCAGTACTTC.

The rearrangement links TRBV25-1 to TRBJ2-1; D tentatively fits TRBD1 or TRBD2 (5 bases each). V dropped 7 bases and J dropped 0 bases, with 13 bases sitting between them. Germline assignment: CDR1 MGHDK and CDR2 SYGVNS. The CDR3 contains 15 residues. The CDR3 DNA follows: TGTGCCAGCACGCTGGGACCAAGCTCCTACAATGAGCAGTTCTTC. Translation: CASTLGPSSYNEQFF.

CDR3 DNA sequence: TGCGCCAGCAGCCCCCGAGGCGGGAGGAACGAAGGGACAGATACGCAGTATTTT. The encoded protein is CASSPRGGRNEGTDTQYF. The chain employs TRBV5-1 and TRBJ2-3; 8 positions agree with TRBD2. V was pared by 4 bases and J by 3 bases, with 16 bases of the junction left unmatched. The CDR3 loop spans 18 amino acids. CDR1 and CDR2 from the germline V gene are SGHRS and YFSETQ.

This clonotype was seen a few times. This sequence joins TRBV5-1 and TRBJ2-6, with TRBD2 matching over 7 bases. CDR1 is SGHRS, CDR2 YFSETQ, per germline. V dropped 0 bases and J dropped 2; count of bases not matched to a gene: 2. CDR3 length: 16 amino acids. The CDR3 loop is CASSLEAGAGANVLTF. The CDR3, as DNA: TGCGCCAGCAGCTTGGAGGCGGGGGCTGGGGCCAACGTCCTGACTTTC.

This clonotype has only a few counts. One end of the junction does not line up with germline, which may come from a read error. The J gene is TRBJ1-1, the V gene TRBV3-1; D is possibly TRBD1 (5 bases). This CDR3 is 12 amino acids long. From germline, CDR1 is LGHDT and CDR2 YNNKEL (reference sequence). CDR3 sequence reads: CASSDDASTATF. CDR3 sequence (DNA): TGTGCCAGCAGCGACGACGCGTCGACAGCTACATTT.

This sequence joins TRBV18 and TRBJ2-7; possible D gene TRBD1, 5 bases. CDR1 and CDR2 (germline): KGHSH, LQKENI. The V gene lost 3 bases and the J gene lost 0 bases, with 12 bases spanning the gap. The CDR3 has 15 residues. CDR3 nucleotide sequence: TGTGCCAGCTCACCGATGAGAGACAGCTCCTACGAGCAGTACTTC. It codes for CASSPMRDSSYEQYF. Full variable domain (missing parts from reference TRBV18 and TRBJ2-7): NAGVMQNPRHLVRRRGQEARLRCSPMKGHSHVYWYRQLPEEGLKFMVYLQKENIIDESGMPKERFSAEFPKEGPSILRIQQVVRGDSAAYFCASSPMRDSSYEQYFGPGTRLTVT.

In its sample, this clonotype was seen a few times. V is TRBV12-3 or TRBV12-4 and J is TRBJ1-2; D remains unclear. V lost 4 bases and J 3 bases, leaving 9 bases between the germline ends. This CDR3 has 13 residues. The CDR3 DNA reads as TGTGCCAGCAGTTCTCGCGCCCACTATGGCTACACCTTC. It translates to CASSSRAHYGYTF.

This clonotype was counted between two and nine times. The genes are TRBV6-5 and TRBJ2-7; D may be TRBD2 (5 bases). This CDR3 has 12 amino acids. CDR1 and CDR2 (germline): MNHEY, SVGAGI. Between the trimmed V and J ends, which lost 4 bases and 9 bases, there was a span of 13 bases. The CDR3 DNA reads TGTGCCAGCAGTTCCGGGAATTCAGGGCAGTACTTC. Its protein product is CASSSGNSGQYF.

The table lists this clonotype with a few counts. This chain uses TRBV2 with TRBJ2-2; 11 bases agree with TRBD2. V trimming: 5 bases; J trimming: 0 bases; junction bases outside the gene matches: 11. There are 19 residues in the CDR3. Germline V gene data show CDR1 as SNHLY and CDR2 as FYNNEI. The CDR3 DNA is TGTGCCAGCAGTCGGTGGAGGCTAGCGGGGGGCCCGAACACCGGGGAGCTGTTTTTT. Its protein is CASSRWRLAGGPNTGELFF.

The CDR3: CASSFGSGSSYNEQFF. The CDR3 DNA is TGTGCCAGCAGTTTCGGGTCGGGGAGCTCCTACAATGAGCAGTTCTTC. The chain uses TRBV12-3 or TRBV12-4 and TRBJ2-1; tentatively, D is TRBD2 (5 bases). V lost 3 bases to trimming and J lost 0 bases, with 12 bases between them. The CDR3 loop spans 16 amino acids.

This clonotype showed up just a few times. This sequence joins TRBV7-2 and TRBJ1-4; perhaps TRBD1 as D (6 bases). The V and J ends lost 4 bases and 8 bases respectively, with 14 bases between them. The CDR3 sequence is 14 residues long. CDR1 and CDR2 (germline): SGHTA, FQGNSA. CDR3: CASSSTGMREKLFF. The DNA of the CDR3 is TGTGCCAGCAGCTCGACAGGAATGCGAGAAAAACTGTTTTTT. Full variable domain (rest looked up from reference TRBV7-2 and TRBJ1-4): GAGVSQSPSNKVTEKGKDVELRCDPISGHTALYWYRQSLGQGLEFLIYFQGNSAPDKSGLPSDRFSAERTGGSVSTLTIQRTQQEDSAVYLCASSSTGMREKLFFGSGTQLSVL.